A single sample gave rise to the 32 T cell receptor beta chains below, sequenced in a study of T cells in Graves' hyperthyroidism and ophthalmopathy. It was RNA transcripts that yielded the amplified TCR beta CDR3 regions. In the first-round RT-PCR of the TCR CDR3, the HTBI primer set was used. Each CDR3 protein is one row after TCRdb ran MiXCR on the multiplex PCR reads. The sample comprises 500,000 to 650,000 distinct CDR3 sequences, 40% to 50% of which are singletons, and 44% rests with the top ten. Material for sequencing was peripheral blood or thyroid tissue (not recorded which). These receptors came from an adult woman with Graves' disease, either hyperthyroidism or ophthalmopathy (not recorded which).

The table lists this clonotype with a count of one. Because it lacks the conserved phenylalanine or tryptophan at the end, this CDR3 is likely a read error. The V gene is TRBV5-1, the J gene TRBJ2-5, with D unresolved. Trimming removed 0 bases at V and 1 base at J, with 7 bases between. This CDR3 region has 14 residues. Germline V gives CDR1 SGHRS, CDR2 YFSETQ. This chain's CDR3 is CASSLVYSQETQYL. The CDR3 DNA follows: TGCGCCAGCAGCTTGGTTTACTCCCAAGAGACCCAGTACCTC.

This clonotype was counted many times. The chain has TRBV10-3 and TRBJ1-5, with 12 bases identical to TRBD1. The trim removed 11 bases at V and 6 bases at J, leaving 8 bases unmatched. The CDR3 runs to 14 residues. Germline CDR1 and CDR2: ENHRY and SYGVKD. The DNA of the CDR3 is TGTGCCGTATCCGGGACAGGGGGCACTCAGCCCCAGCATTTT. Protein: CAVSGTGGTQPQHF.

This clonotype was picked up many times. The J gene is TRBJ1-1, the V gene TRBV2; a possible D gene is TRBD1 (6 bases). The CDR3 is made up of 15 amino acids. Trimming shortened V by 5 bases and J by 0 bases, and 13 bases separated the two germline ends. Germline V CDR1 and CDR2: SNHLY, FYNNEI. CDR3 protein: CASSPRTAMNTEAFF. In nucleotides, the CDR3 is TGTGCCAGCAGTCCTAGGACAGCCATGAACACTGAAGCTTTCTTT. Full variable domain (remainder filled in from reference TRBV2 and TRBJ1-1): EPEVTQTPSHQVTQMGQEVILRCVPISNHLYFYWYRQILGQKVEFLVSFYNNEISEKSEIFDDQFSVERPDGSNFTLKIRSTKLEDSAMYFCASSPRTAMNTEAFFGQGTRLTVV.

The gene calls are TRBV20-1 and TRBJ1-1; tentative D call: TRBD1 (5 bases). The CDR3 covers 13 residues. With 6 bases removed from V and 0 bases from J, the gap between germline ends came to 11 bases. Germline loops: CDR1 DFQATT, CDR2 SNEGSKA (reference sequence). As DNA, the CDR3 is TGCAGTGCGCCCGGGACGGTGAACACTGAAGCTTTCTTT. It is translated as CSAPGTVNTEAFF.

The J gene is TRBJ2-6, the V gene TRBV6-1; tentatively, D is TRBD2 (5 bases). Trimming took off 7 bases at V and 0 bases at J, with 13 bases between the two ends. CDR1 and CDR2 from the germline V gene are MNHNS and SASEGT. The CDR3 consists of 16 residues. For the CDR3, the DNA is TGTGCCAGCACCGATGAACTAGACTCTGGGGCCAACGTCCTGACTTTC. It codes for CASTDELDSGANVLTF.

In this sample, this clonotype turned up a few times. The rearrangement links TRBV2 to TRBJ2-7; weak D call: TRBD2 (6 bases). This CDR3 has 13 residues. CDR1 is SNHLY and CDR2 is FYNNEI in the germline V gene. V lost 7 bases and J lost 5, with 15 bases in between. CDR3 amino acids: CASILREYDEQYF. DNA of the CDR3: TGTGCCAGCATACTCCGGGAGTATGACGAGCAGTACTTC.

V and J are TRBV7-3 and TRBJ2-2; D is ambiguous. This CDR3 contains 14 residues. V was pared by 2 bases and J by 3 bases, with 7 bases between. Germline V lookup: CDR1 SGHTA, CDR2 FQGTGA. For the CDR3, the DNA is TGTGCCAGCAGCTTAGGGCAGCACACCGGGGAGCTGTTTTTT. This codes for CASSLGQHTGELFF.

V gene TRBV7-2 combines with J gene TRBJ1-2; D is unclear. This CDR3 comprises 18 residues. V dropped 1 base and J dropped 0 bases, with 18 bases sitting between them. The germline CDR1 and CDR2 sequences are SGHTA and FQGNSA. This CDR3 is CASSLVSTNTGTNYGYTF. Here the CDR3 DNA reads TGTGCCAGCAGCTTAGTTTCCACAAACACCGGGACTAACTATGGCTACACCTTC.

The chain joins TRBV10-3 to TRBJ1-1; D remains unclear. Germline V gene data show CDR1 as ENHRY and CDR2 as SYGVKD. The CDR3 loop spans 17 amino acids. Trimming removed 11 bases at V and 2 bases at J, with 27 bases between. CDR3 in DNA: TGTGCCCCCACGAGGTCAGAATCAACAATCCCCAACACTGAAGCTTTCTTT. Translating it yields CAPTRSESTIPNTEAFF.

The rearrangement joins TRBV7-9 to TRBJ2-5, with 11 positions matching TRBD2. This CDR3 region has 16 residues. The V gene's germline CDR1 is SEHNR and CDR2 FQNEAQ (reference sequence). The trim removed 5 bases at V and 0 bases at J, leaving 5 bases unmatched. The CDR3 sequence: CASSQGTSGYQETQYF. The CDR3, as DNA: TGTGCCAGCAGCCAAGGGACTAGCGGCTACCAAGAGACCCAGTACTTC.

The rearrangement uses TRBV24-1 and TRBJ1-5, with D perhaps matching TRBD1 (5 bases). Germline CDR1 and CDR2: KGHDR and SFDVKD. V lost 5 bases and J lost 4, with 8 bases in between. The CDR3 has 13 amino acids. CDR3 bases: TGTGCCACCAGTGGGTGGGGGAATCAGCCCCAGCATTTT. Encoded protein: CATSGWGNQPQHF.

The CDR3 DNA is TGTGCCTGGAGTGTACTAACTGGAAACACCATATATTTT. Its protein is CAWSVLTGNTIYF. This rearrangement joins TRBV30 to TRBJ1-3, with D unclear. The CDR3 extends over 13 amino acids. The germline CDR1 and CDR2 sequences are GTSNPN and SVGIG (reference sequence). Deletions cut 0 bases from V and 2 bases from J, with 5 bases between.

This chain uses TRBV15 with TRBJ2-5, with D uncertain. Germline V lookup: CDR1 LNHNV, CDR2 YYDKDF (reference sequence). The CDR3 runs 14 residues. V was pared by 3 bases and J by 3 bases, with 11 bases between. The DNA for the CDR3 is TGTGCCACCAGCAGGGATCGACGGGAAGAGACCCAGTACTTC. The encoded protein is CATSRDRREETQYF.

To note about this clonotype: The junction differs from germline at one of its ends, possibly a read error. The J gene is TRBJ2-7, the V gene TRBV10-2; TRBD1 agrees at 9 bases. CDR1 is WSHSY, CDR2 SAAADI, per germline. The CDR3 consists of 17 residues. CDR3 amino acids: CASSEYGIGTGSYEQCF. The CDR3 bases are TGCGCCAGCAGTGAGTACGGGATTGGGACAGGGTCCTACGAGCAGTGCTTC.

The gene calls are TRBV7-2 and TRBJ2-5, with 8 bases matching TRBD2. Losses at the gene ends were 7 bases for V and 5 bases for J; bases not matched to a gene: 9. CDR1 is SGHTA and CDR2 is FQGNSA in the germline V gene. This CDR3 comprises 14 residues. CDR3 amino acids: CASTFREGPETQYF. The CDR3 nucleotides are TGTGCCAGCACCTTCCGGGAGGGCCCTGAGACCCAGTACTTC.

The sample holds many counts of this clonotype. The chain links TRBV7-2 to TRBJ2-5, with D possibly TRBD2 on 6 matching bases. With 4 bases removed from V and 1 base from J, the gap between germline ends came to 7 bases. This CDR3 comprises 13 residues. Per the germline V gene, CDR1 is SGHTA and CDR2 is FQGNSA. CDR3 loop: CASSWGLQETQYF. The CDR3 DNA reads as TGTGCCAGCAGCTGGGGACTCCAAGAGACCCAGTACTTC.

A few counts support this clonotype. The genes are TRBV7-2 and TRBJ2-2; D might be TRBD1 or TRBD2, each matching 5 bases. This CDR3 has 14 amino acids. Germline V gives CDR1 SGHTA, CDR2 FQGNSA. V dropped 2 bases and J dropped 4 bases, with 8 bases sitting between them. CDR3 sequence reads: CASSLLGPTGELFF. The CDR3 bases are TGTGCCAGCAGCTTATTGGGACCCACCGGGGAGCTGTTTTTT. The whole variable domain, remainder taken from reference TRBV7-2 and TRBJ2-2, is GAGVSQSPSNKVTEKGKDVELRCDPISGHTALYWYRQSLGQGLEFLIYFQGNSAPDKSGLPSDRFSAERTGGSVSTLTIQRTQQEDSAVYLCASSLLGPTGELFFGEGSRLTVL.

This clonotype turned up a few times. The rearrangement links TRBV10-2 to TRBJ2-7, with D uncertain. CDR1 WSHSY and CDR2 SAAADI come from the germline V gene. The CDR3 totals 11 residues. The ends were cut back, 1 base at V and 5 bases at J, with 3 bases in the middle. The CDR3 nucleotides read TGCGCCAGCAGTGAGTATCACGAGCAGTACTTC. It translates to CASSEYHEQYF.

V is TRBV25-1 and J is TRBJ2-5, with 10 bases matching TRBD1. This CDR3 spans 17 amino acids. CDR1 is MGHDK and CDR2 is SYGVNS in the germline V gene. Unmatched junction bases numbered 11, after V lost 5 bases and J lost 2 bases. The CDR3 DNA reads as TGTGCCAGCAGTCCCCCCCGCCGGGACAGGGGACAAGAGACCCAGTACTTC. The encoded protein is CASSPPRRDRGQETQYF.

The CDR3 spells CASSLGDRDREKLFF. In nucleotides, the CDR3 is TGCGCCAGCAGCTTGGGGGACAGGGATCGTGAAAAACTGTTTTTT. This rearrangement joins TRBV5-1 to TRBJ1-4, with 9 bases lining up with TRBD1. Trimming at V came to 0 bases and at J to 7 bases, leaving 4 bases not matched to a gene. CDR1 and CDR2 from the germline V gene are SGHRS and YFSETQ. The CDR3 runs to 15 residues.

CDR3 in DNA: TGTGCCAGCAGCCCCCAGGGGGTGGGCACTGAGAACACTGAAGCTTTCTTT. Amino acids: CASSPQGVGTENTEAFF. This chain connects TRBV7-3 to TRBJ1-1; 7 bases map to TRBD1. V shed 5 bases, J shed 1 base, and the junction held 13 bases outside the gene matches. The germline CDR1 and CDR2 sequences are SGHTA and FQGTGA. CDR3 size: 17 residues.

The chain has TRBV2 and TRBJ1-5; 9 bases match TRBD1. The CDR3 extends over 15 amino acids. Germline V gives CDR1 SNHLY, CDR2 FYNNEI. The V and J ends lost 6 bases and 7 bases, in that order; junction bases with no gene match: 10. CDR3 protein: CASRRHRGRSQPQHF. The CDR3 DNA sequence: TGTGCCAGCAGACGGCACAGGGGGCGCAGCCAGCCCCAGCATTTT.

As regards this clonotype: This could be a read error, since a much larger clone is one nucleotide away. The V and J genes are TRBV6-1 and TRBJ1-2; D ambiguous. Per germline, CDR1 MNHNS and CDR2 SASEGT. The CDR3 runs to 15 residues. CDR3 bases: TGTGCCAGCAGTGAACGAGCTATCATAGGCTATGGCTACGCCTTC. It is translated as CASSERAIIGYGYAF.

The chain links TRBV10-3 to TRBJ2-7; TRBD1 agrees at 8 bases. V trimming: 4 bases; J trimming: 9 bases; junction bases outside the gene matches: 14. This CDR3 contains 15 residues. Germline loops: CDR1 ENHRY, CDR2 SYGVKD. CDR3 nucleotides: TGTGCCATCAGTGGAGGGACAGGCGGGGCGGACGGGCAGTACTTC. It yields the protein CAISGGTGGADGQYF.

The chain recombines TRBV11-2 with TRBJ1-5, with a possible D match to TRBD1 (5 bases). Germline values: CDR1 SGHAT, CDR2 FQNNGV. V lost 9 bases to trimming and J lost 3 bases, with 12 bases between them. The CDR3 runs 13 residues. This CDR3 reads CASRRGLNQPQHF. CDR3 DNA sequence: TGTGCCAGTAGGAGGGGCCTCAATCAGCCCCAGCATTTT.

This clonotype showed up just a few times. This sequence joins TRBV29-1 and TRBJ2-3; D might be TRBD1 (5 bases). The CDR3 runs 13 residues. CDR1 and CDR2 (germline): SQVTM, ANQGSEA. V lost 4 bases, J lost 3 bases, and 11 bases lay in between. The DNA for the CDR3 is TGCAGCGTTGGGAGATCAGGGACAGATACGCAGTATTTT. Its protein is CSVGRSGTDTQYF.

The count of this clonotype is one. J is TRBJ1-2 and V is TRBV10-3, with TRBD1 as a possible D gene (5 bases). Between the trimmed V and J ends, which lost 3 bases and 2 bases, there was a span of 10 bases. Germline lookup yields CDR1 ENHRY and CDR2 SYGVKD. CDR3 size: 14 residues. CDR3 sequence reads: CAISEGGANYGYTF. In DNA form, the CDR3 reads TGTGCCATCAGTGAAGGAGGGGCGAACTATGGCTACACCTTC.

The chain uses TRBV12-3 or TRBV12-4 and TRBJ2-7; D is unclear. The CDR3 contains 11 residues. V lost 6 bases, J lost 5 bases, and 8 bases lay in between. The chain's CDR3 is CASSQVDEQYF. CDR3 in DNA: TGTGCCAGCAGCCAAGTCGACGAGCAGTACTTC.

This clonotype came up many times. The chain links TRBV7-2 to TRBJ2-7, with TRBD2 matching 12 bases. The CDR3 has 16 amino acids. J gave up 2 bases and V 5 bases, and 7 bases lay outside the gene matches. From germline, CDR1 is SGHTA and CDR2 FQGNSA. The CDR3, as DNA: TGTGCCAGCAGCCTAACCCTAGCGGGAGGGCCCTACGAGCAGTACTTC. It is translated as CASSLTLAGGPYEQYF.

Comments on this clonotype: The junction shows a germline mismatch at one end, possibly a read error. The CDR3 coding sequence is TGCGCCAGCAGCCAAGTGGAAGCGGCAACCTACGAGCAGTACTTC. It encodes CASSQVEAATYEQYF. The rearrangement uses TRBV7-3 and TRBJ2-7, with a weak D call TRBD2 (5 bases). Germline loops: CDR1 SGHTA, CDR2 FQGTGA. This CDR3 comprises 15 residues.

This chain links TRBV10-3 with TRBJ1-2; D not resolved. Germline CDR1 is ENHRY and CDR2 is SYGVKD. The CDR3 consists of 15 residues. V was cut by 0 bases and J by 2 bases, with 10 bases left in between. The CDR3 loop reads CAISESTWRNYGYTF. Here the CDR3 DNA reads TGTGCCATCAGTGAGTCGACTTGGCGGAACTATGGCTACACCTTC.

J is TRBJ1-1 and V is TRBV4-1; 9 bases are shared with TRBD1. With 4 bases clipped from V and 8 bases from J, the junction kept 11 bases outside the gene matches. Germline assignment: CDR1 MGHRA and CDR2 YSYEKL. The CDR3 totals 15 residues. This CDR3 is CASSPSAGTGKEAFF. The CDR3 coding sequence is TGCGCCAGCAGCCCATCAGCCGGGACAGGGAAGGAAGCTTTCTTT.